Below are 29 T cell receptor beta chains sequenced from a single sample in a study of T cells in Graves' hyperthyroidism and ophthalmopathy. Researchers took RNA transcripts and amplified the TCR beta CDR3 regions from them. The HTBI primer set drove a first-round RT-PCR of the TCR CDR3. Each CDR3 protein is one row after TCRdb ran MiXCR on the multiplex PCR reads. The sample lists 400,000 to 550,000 distinct CDR3 sequences; under 15% were seen once. Sequencing was carried out using blood. The receptors derive from a woman younger than 30 with Graves' hyperthyroidism.

This clonotype appeared many times. The chain employs TRBV28 and TRBJ1-5; no clear D. The CDR3 runs to 15 residues. With 3 bases removed from V and 1 base from J, the gap between germline ends came to 10 bases. Germline CDR1 MDHEN, CDR2 SYDVKM. The CDR3: CASSFLGSSNQPQHF. The DNA for the CDR3 is TGTGCCAGCAGTTTTTTGGGATCGAGCAATCAGCCCCAGCATTTT.

In this sample, this clonotype turned up many times. V is TRBV2 and J is TRBJ1-2; D remains ambiguous. CDR1 and CDR2 from the germline V gene are SNHLY and FYNNEI. The V and J ends lost 1 base and 0 bases respectively, with 6 bases between them. The CDR3 runs to 14 residues. The CDR3 sequence is CASSEGRSNYGYTF. In DNA, the CDR3 is TGTGCCAGCAGTGAAGGGCGGTCTAACTATGGCTACACCTTC.

The rearrangement links TRBV20-1 to TRBJ1-2; 7 bases are shared with TRBD1. Per germline, CDR1 DFQATT and CDR2 SNEGSKA (reference sequence). After removal of 0 bases from V and 7 bases from J, the junction contained 11 bases not matched to a gene. CDR3 length: 15 amino acids. The DNA of the CDR3 is TGCAGTGCTAGAGATGCTGAGGGGGCAGCTACTGGCTACACCTTC. Amino acid sequence: CSARDAEGAATGYTF.

This clonotype has a handful of counts. The V gene is TRBV7-8, the J gene TRBJ1-2, with unresolved D. Trimming took 2 bases from V and 3 from J, leaving 10 bases between them. The length of the CDR3 is 14 residues. Germline-derived CDR1 and CDR2 are SGHVS and FQNEAQ. DNA for the CDR3: TGTGCCAGCAGCTTATTCCGTGAAGACTATGGCTACACCTTC. Encoded protein: CASSLFREDYGYTF.

This chain connects TRBV6-1 to TRBJ2-1; D call uncertain. V lost 2 bases and J 8 bases, leaving 16 bases between the germline ends. Germline V gene sequence: CDR1 MNHNS, CDR2 SASEGT. The CDR3 spans 15 residues. The CDR3, as DNA: TGTGCCAGCAGTGAAACTGTGGGATTCGTAGATGAGCAGTTCTTC. Protein: CASSETVGFVDEQFF.

A word on this clonotype: A read error may explain this, as a much larger clone is one base away. The rearrangement links TRBV3-1 to TRBJ1-2, with unresolved D. Germline CDR1 and CDR2: LGHDT and YNNKEL (reference sequence). The CDR3 runs 15 residues. The DNA of the CDR3 is TGTGCCAACAGCCAAGGCCACATCTCCAACTATGGCTACACCTTC. It specifies CANSQGHISNYGYTF.

As concerns this clonotype: A much larger clone lies a single base off, so this may be a read error. The rearrangement joins TRBV12-3 or TRBV12-4 to TRBJ2-7; 12 bases line up with TRBD2. Germline trimming cut 6 bases from V and 2 bases from J; bases unmatched to any gene: 2. The CDR3 runs to 14 residues. The CDR3 region has the DNA TGTGCCAGCAGGACTAGCGGGAGAACCTACGAGCAGTACGTC. This codes for CASRTSGRTYEQYV.

This clonotype was found many times. The chain has TRBV20-1 and TRBJ2-1; D may match TRBD1 or TRBD2 (5 bases each). This CDR3 is 15 amino acids long. Germline CDR1 DFQATT, CDR2 SNEGSKA (reference sequence). Trimming stripped 7 bases from V and 1 base from J, with 17 bases between. CDR3 bases: TGCAGTGTGGTTTTAGGGACCTATTCCTACAATGAGCAGTTCTTC. Amino acids: CSVVLGTYSYNEQFF.

J is TRBJ2-1 and V is TRBV14; 9 bases are shared with TRBD2. This CDR3 has 14 residues. V lost 3 bases and J lost 13; bases outside the gene matches: 10. The germline V gene has CDR1 SGHDN and CDR2 FVKESK. The CDR3 DNA sequence: TGTGCCAGCAGCCAGGATATAGGGACTAGCTCCCAGTTCTTC. Translating gives CASSQDIGTSSQFF.

A few counts support this clonotype. This chain connects TRBV6-1 to TRBJ2-5; 10 bases are a match to TRBD1. The CDR3 has 15 amino acids. J lost 5 bases, V lost 6 bases, and 9 bases had no gene match. Germline V gives CDR1 MNHNS, CDR2 SASEGT. This chain's CDR3 is CASRDGQGVGETQYF. In DNA, the CDR3 is TGTGCCAGCAGGGATGGACAGGGGGTGGGGGAGACCCAGTACTTC.

This clonotype was recorded at least ten times. The V call is TRBV5-1, the J call TRBJ2-3, with D unresolved. Germline values: CDR1 SGHRS, CDR2 YFSETQ. The CDR3 consists of 14 residues. V gave up 6 bases and J gave up 5 bases, with 16 bases separating them. The CDR3 is CASTPDPERDTQYF. The CDR3 coding sequence is TGCGCCAGCACCCCGGACCCTGAGCGAGATACGCAGTATTTT.

The table lists this clonotype with a few counts. The genes are TRBV4-1 and TRBJ2-5; 12 nucleotides agree with TRBD2. V lost 1 base and J lost 7; bases outside the gene matches: 16. Looked up from germline, CDR1 is MGHRA and CDR2 is YSYEKL. CDR3 length: 19 amino acids. In nucleotides, the CDR3 is TGCGCCAGCAGCCAAGTCCCCCTAGCGGGAGGGCGGGTTCGAGGGACCCAGTACTTC. This sequence encodes CASSQVPLAGGRVRGTQYF.

This clonotype was seen at least ten times. V usage is TRBV20-1 and J usage is TRBJ2-3; TRBD2 matches 12 bases. Germline V gives CDR1 DFQATT, CDR2 SNEGSKA (reference sequence). V trimming: 5 bases; J trimming: 3 bases; junction bases outside the gene matches: 6. The CDR3 is made up of 15 amino acids. This CDR3 reads CSALAGGPSTDTQYF. The DNA of the CDR3 is TGCAGTGCTCTAGCGGGAGGGCCGTCGACAGATACGCAGTATTTT.

This clonotype was recorded many times. The chain uses TRBV30 and TRBJ1-1, with D possibly matching TRBD1 (6 bases). The length of the CDR3 is 12 residues. Looked up from germline, CDR1 is GTSNPN and CDR2 is SVGIG (reference sequence). V was cut by 7 bases and J by 0 bases, with 9 bases left in between. The CDR3 protein is CALQGVNTEAFF. The CDR3 DNA reads TGTGCCTTACAGGGTGTGAACACTGAAGCTTTCTTT.

The rearrangement links TRBV20-1 to TRBJ2-3; 9 nucleotides agree with TRBD2. Germline trimming cut 7 bases from V and 3 bases from J; bases unmatched to any gene: 8. Germline CDR1 and CDR2: DFQATT and SNEGSKA (reference sequence). The CDR3 runs to 14 residues. The CDR3 loop reads CSVGLAGRTDTQYF. Here the CDR3 DNA reads TGCAGTGTTGGGCTAGCGGGGCGGACAGATACGCAGTATTTT.

At least ten counts were recorded for this clonotype. This sequence joins TRBV27 and TRBJ2-3, with 11 bases matching TRBD2. Germline V CDR1 and CDR2: MNHEY, SMNVEV (reference sequence). The CDR3 has 15 amino acids. V lost 3 bases to trimming and J lost 7 bases; unmatched junction nucleotides: 6. DNA for the CDR3: TGTGCCAGCAGTTTGGGGACTAGCGGCCAGAATACGCAGTATTTT. Translation: CASSLGTSGQNTQYF.

This clonotype was observed many times. The V gene is TRBV6-1, the J gene TRBJ1-1, with D unresolved. Germline V CDR1 and CDR2: MNHNS, SASEGT. The CDR3 contains 12 residues. V was clipped by 6 bases and J by 4 bases, with 9 bases between them. In DNA, the CDR3 is TGTGCCAGCAGACTCGGACGCACTGAAGCTTTCTTT. Translation gives CASRLGRTEAFF.

This sequence joins TRBV19 and TRBJ2-1; 10 nucleotides match TRBD2. This CDR3 spans 16 amino acids. The germline V gene has CDR1 LNHDA and CDR2 SQIVND (reference sequence). V was clipped by 5 bases and J by 1 base; unmatched bases: 5. The CDR3 nucleotides read TGTGCCAGTAGTTTTTCTAGCGGGAGTTCCTACAATGAGCAGTTCTTC. Protein sequence: CASSFSSGSSYNEQFF. Together with reference TRBV19 and TRBJ2-1, the CDR3 gives the full variable domain: DGGITQSPKYLFRKEGQNVTLSCEQNLNHDAMYWYRQDPGQGLRLIYYSQIVNDFQKGDIAEGYSVSREKKESFPLTVTSAQKNPTAFYLCASSFSSGSSYNEQFFGPGTRLTVL.

This clonotype was picked up many times. The chain has TRBV6-2 or TRBV6-3 and TRBJ1-1; TRBD1 matches at 7 bases. CDR3 size: 15 residues. Germline loops: CDR1 MNHEY, CDR2 SVGEGT. J gave up 0 bases and V 1 base, and 2 bases lay outside the gene matches. The CDR3 DNA follows: TGTGCCAGCAGTTACTGGGGACAGATGAACACTGAAGCTTTCTTT. Its translation: CASSYWGQMNTEAFF.

In its sample, this clonotype was seen many times. This rearrangement joins TRBV29-1 to TRBJ1-1; 8 bases map to TRBD1. Germline V CDR1 and CDR2: SQVTM, ANQGSEA. Germline trimming cut 7 bases from V and 4 bases from J; bases unmatched to any gene: 5. The CDR3 totals 12 residues. This CDR3 is CSGTDRGTEAFF. CDR3 nucleotides: TGCAGCGGAACCGACAGGGGCACTGAAGCTTTCTTT.

This clonotype was seen a few times. The V call is TRBV6-1, the J call TRBJ2-1; 11 bases align to TRBD2. The CDR3 length is 15 residues. The germline gives CDR1 MNHNS, CDR2 SASEGT. Trimming took 6 bases from V and 12 from J; bases not matched to a gene: 13. Here the CDR3 reads CASRPGLAEGSVQFF. The CDR3 DNA is TGTGCCAGCAGGCCGGGACTAGCGGAAGGGTCCGTGCAGTTCTTC.

At least ten counts were recorded for this clonotype. J is TRBJ2-3 and V is TRBV18, with 10 bases that match TRBD2. The junction had 11 bases not matched to a gene; V was cut back by 5 bases and J by 6 bases. The CDR3 has 16 residues. The germline gives CDR1 KGHSH, CDR2 LQKENI. The CDR3 protein is CASSTGLAARGDTQYF. DNA for the CDR3: TGTGCCAGCTCAACCGGACTAGCGGCCCGCGGGGATACGCAGTATTTT.

The rearrangement joins TRBV20-1 to TRBJ1-5; the match to TRBD1 covers 12 bases. The CDR3 runs to 15 residues. V lost 1 base to trimming and J lost 6 bases; unmatched junction nucleotides: 4. CDR1 is DFQATT, CDR2 SNEGSKA, per germline (reference sequence). The CDR3 protein is CSARGGTGGTQPQHF. In nucleotides, the CDR3 is TGCAGTGCTAGAGGAGGGACAGGGGGCACTCAGCCCCAGCATTTT.

This clonotype came up a few times. This chain connects TRBV20-1 to TRBJ2-3; a possible D gene is TRBD2 (6 bases). Trimming cost V 1 base and J 3 bases, with 14 bases left between them. Germline lookup yields CDR1 DFQATT and CDR2 SNEGSKA (reference sequence). The CDR3 is made up of 15 amino acids. The CDR3 region has the DNA TGCAGTGCTAGAGGCCCAGCGGGCTTTACAGATACGCAGTATTTT. As protein: CSARGPAGFTDTQYF.

Ten or more counts support this clonotype. This chain connects TRBV7-2 to TRBJ2-1, with TRBD2 identical over 12 bases. The CDR3 length is 16 residues. J lost 1 base, V lost 6 bases, and 4 bases had no gene match. Germline V gives CDR1 SGHTA, CDR2 FQGNSA. The CDR3 DNA reads TGTGCCAGCAGACGGACTAGCGGGACGTCCTACAATGAGCAGTTCTTC. Its translation is CASRRTSGTSYNEQFF.

V is TRBV6-5 and J is TRBJ1-2; D is unclear. The V and J ends lost 0 bases and 6 bases respectively, with 17 bases between them. This CDR3 region has 16 residues. Germline assignment: CDR1 MNHEY and CDR2 SVGAGI. CDR3 in DNA: TGTGCCAGCAGTTACTCGTCCGGCAGGAGGAGTGATGGCTACACCTTC. This encodes CASSYSSGRRSDGYTF.

There are many counts of this clonotype. The chain's CDR3 is CASSEKYRINYEQYF. CDR3 coding DNA: TGCGCCAGCAGTGAGAAATATCGGATTAACTACGAGCAGTACTTC. The rearrangement links TRBV10-2 to TRBJ2-7; D ambiguous. Germline V gene sequence: CDR1 WSHSY, CDR2 SAAADI. The CDR3 extends over 15 amino acids. Trimming removed 2 bases from V and 3 bases from J, with 14 bases in between.

The chain links TRBV3-1 to TRBJ2-5, with D unresolved. V was shortened by 4 bases and J by 4 bases, with 16 bases between the two germline ends. Germline assignment: CDR1 LGHDT and CDR2 YNNKEL (reference sequence). CDR3 length equals 15 residues. The CDR3 DNA follows: TGTGCCAGCAGCCTAGAAGAGGTTCTGGGAGAGACCCAGTACTTC. Translating it yields CASSLEEVLGETQYF.

The sample holds many counts of this clonotype. CDR3 sequence (DNA): TGTGCCAGCAGTTTAATAGGAGACAGGGTATATGATGTTGCCAATGAGCAGTTCTTC. Its translation is CASSLIGDRVYDVANEQFF. The chain employs TRBV28 and TRBJ2-1; 7 bases match TRBD1. Germline V gene sequence: CDR1 MDHEN, CDR2 SYDVKM. V was clipped by 2 bases and J by 6 bases; unmatched bases: 19. The CDR3 is made up of 19 amino acids. Supplemented by reference TRBV28 and TRBJ2-1, the full variable domain reads DVKVTQSSRYLVKRTGEKVFLECVQDMDHENMFWYRQDPGLGLRLIYFSYDVKMKEKGDIPEGYSVSREKKERFSLILESASTNQTSMYLCASSLIGDRVYDVANEQFFGPGTRLTVL.